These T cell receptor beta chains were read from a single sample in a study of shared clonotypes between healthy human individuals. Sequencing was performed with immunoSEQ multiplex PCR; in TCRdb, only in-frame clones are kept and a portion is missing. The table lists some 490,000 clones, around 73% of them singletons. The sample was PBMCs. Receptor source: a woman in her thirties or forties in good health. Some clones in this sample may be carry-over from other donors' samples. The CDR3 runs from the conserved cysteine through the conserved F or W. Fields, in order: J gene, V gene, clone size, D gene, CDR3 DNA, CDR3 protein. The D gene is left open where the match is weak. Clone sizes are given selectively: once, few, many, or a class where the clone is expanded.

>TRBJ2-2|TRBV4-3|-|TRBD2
TGCGCCAGCAGCCAAACCCGGACTAGCGGGACGAACACCGGGGAGCTGTTTTTT
CASSQTRTSGTNTGELFF
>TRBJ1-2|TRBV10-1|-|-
TGCGCCAGCAGGGCTGGCTACACCTTC
CASRAGYTF
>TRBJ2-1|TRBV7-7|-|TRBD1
TGTGCTAGCAGCTTAGGGACAGGGGTGAATGAGCAGTTCTTC
CASSLGTGVNEQFF
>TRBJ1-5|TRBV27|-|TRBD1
TGTGCCAGCAGTTCACACCGGGACAGGGCTAGCAATCAGCCCCAGCATTTT
CASSSHRDRASNQPQHF
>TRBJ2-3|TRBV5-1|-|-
TGCGCCAGCAGCTTGGCCGCAGGGCCGGGCGCAGATACGCAGTATTTT
CASSLAAGPGADTQYF
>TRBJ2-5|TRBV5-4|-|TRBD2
TGCGCCAGCAGCGCGGGGGGGGACAGACGACAAGAGACCCAGTACTTC
CASSAGGDRRQETQYF
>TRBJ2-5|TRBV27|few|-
TGTGCCAGCAGTTTGGAAGTAAGAGAGACCCAGTACTTC
CASSLEVRETQYF
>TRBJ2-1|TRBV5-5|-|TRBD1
TGTGCCAGCAGCTCCTTCCGGGACAGGGGCTACAATGAGCAGTTCTTC
CASSSFRDRGYNEQFF
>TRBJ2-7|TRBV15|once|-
TGTGCCACCAGCAGAGATTGGCCGGGGGAGCAGTACTTC
CATSRDWPGEQYF
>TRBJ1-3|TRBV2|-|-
TGTGCCAGCAGAGCTCTTTCTCGTCTGGACACCATATATTTT
CASRALSRLDTIYF
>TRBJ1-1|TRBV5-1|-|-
TGCGCCAGCAGACCGGGCAGGTCTGTAGTGAACACTGAAGCTTTCTTT
CASRPGRSVVNTEAFF
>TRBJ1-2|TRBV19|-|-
TGTGCCAGTATAGGGCTGGGGACCGACAGAGGAACGTATGGCTACACCTTC
CASIGLGTDRGTYGYTF
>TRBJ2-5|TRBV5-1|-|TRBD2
TGCGCCAGCAGCTCGGGCAGGGAGGGGGAGACCCAGTACTTC
CASSSGREGETQYF
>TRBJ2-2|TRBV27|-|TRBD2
TGTGCCAGCAGTTCCTCTAGCGGGAGGCTCCGTGGTACCGGGGAGCTGTTTTTT
CASSSSSGRLRGTGELFF
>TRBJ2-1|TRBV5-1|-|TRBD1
TGCGCCAGCAGCTTGGCCTGGACAGGGTACAATGAGCAGTTCTTC
CASSLAWTGYNEQFF
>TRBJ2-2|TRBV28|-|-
TGTGCCAGCAGTTTAGATAAACGGGACACCACCGGGGAGCTGTTTTTT
CASSLDKRDTTGELFF
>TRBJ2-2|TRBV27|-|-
TGTGCCAGCAGTTTATCCCCCAATCGGGGCGGGGAGCTGTTTTTT
CASSLSPNRGGELFF
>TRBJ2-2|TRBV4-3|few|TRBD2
TGCGCCAGCAGCCAGGGCGGGGGATTCCGGAACACCGGGGAGCTGTTTTTT
CASSQGGGFRNTGELFF
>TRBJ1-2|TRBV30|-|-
TGTGCCTGGAGTGCCCTGGGGGGGGGCTATGGCTACACCTTC
CAWSALGGGYGYTF
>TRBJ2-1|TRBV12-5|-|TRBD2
TGTGCTAGTGGAGCCGGGACTAGTTCTTTCGATGAGCAGTTCTTC
CASGAGTSSFDEQFF
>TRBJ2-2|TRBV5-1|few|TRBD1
TGCGCCAGCAGCTTGGCGGTCGGACAGGCGAGTTTCACCGGGGAGCTGTTTTTT
CASSLAVGQASFTGELFF
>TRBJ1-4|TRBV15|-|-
TGTGCCACCAGCAGAGGCAGCCAGCACGGTGAAAAACTGTTTTTT
CATSRGSQHGEKLFF
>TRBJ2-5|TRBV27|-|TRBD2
TGTGCCAGCAGTTCCCTAACTAGCGGGAGGGAGGAGACCCAGTACTTC
CASSSLTSGREETQYF
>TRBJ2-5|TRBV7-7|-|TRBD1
TGTGCCAGCAGCTTAGGGACAGGCCAAGAGACCCAGTACTTC
CASSLGTGQETQYF
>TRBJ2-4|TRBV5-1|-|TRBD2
TGCGCCAGCAGCCCTGCCCGGGAGGGGAACATTCAGTACTTC
CASSPAREGNIQYF
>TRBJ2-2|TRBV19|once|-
TGTGCCAGTAGTTCCCTAAACACCGGGGAGCTGTTTTTT
CASSSLNTGELFF
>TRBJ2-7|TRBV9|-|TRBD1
TGTGCCAGCAGCGCAGACCGGGACAGGGGGATCTACGAGCAGTACTTC
CASSADRDRGIYEQYF
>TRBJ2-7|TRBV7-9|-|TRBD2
TGTGCCAGCAGCCCAAGACTAGCGGGAACCTACGAGCAGTACTTC
CASSPRLAGTYEQYF
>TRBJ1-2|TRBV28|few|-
TGTGCCACCCAGTGGTTGGGTGGAGGCTACACCTTC
CATQWLGGGYTF
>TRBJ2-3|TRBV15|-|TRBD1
TGTGCCACCAGCAGAGGCTCCTCTGTTAAGGGGGCAGATCCGCAGTATTTT
CATSRGSSVKGADPQYF
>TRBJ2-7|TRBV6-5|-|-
TGTGCCAGCAGTTCGCATACGGCAGGTAAAACCTACGAGCAGTACTTC
CASSSHTAGKTYEQYF
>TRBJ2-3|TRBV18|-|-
TGTGCCAGCTCACCACCAGTACAAGGGGAGAATACGCAGTATTTT
CASSPPVQGENTQYF
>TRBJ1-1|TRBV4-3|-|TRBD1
TGCGCCAGCAGCCCTGGGACAGGGATGATGAACACTGAAGCTTTCTTT
CASSPGTGMMNTEAFF
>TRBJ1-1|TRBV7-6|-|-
TGTGCCAGCAGCCCGACGTCAGACTCGAACACTGAAGCTTTCTTT
CASSPTSDSNTEAFF
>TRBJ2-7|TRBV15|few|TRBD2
TGTGCCACCAGCACCGGTACTAGCGGGAGCTACGAGCAGTACTTC
CATSTGTSGSYEQYF
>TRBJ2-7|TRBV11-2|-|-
TGTGCCAGCAGCCCGGGGGTGGGCTTCTCCTACGAGCAGTACTTC
CASSPGVGFSYEQYF
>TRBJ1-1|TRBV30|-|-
TGTGCCTGGAGTGTACGGAGGGCTGAAGCTTTCTTT
CAWSVRRAEAFF
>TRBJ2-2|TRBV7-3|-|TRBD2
TGTGCCAGCAGCCGGGGACTAGCGGGAGGTATCTCCACCGGGGAGCTGTTTTTT
CASSRGLAGGISTGELFF